This note documents a single T cell receptor (beta chain) sequence. Its antigen is currently unknown. The PCR was carried out with 60 Vbeta primers and 13 Jbeta primers. Libraries were prepared by immunoSEQ multiplex PCR; TCRdb keeps only in-frame clonotypes and omits some of them. The sample has more than 100,000 clones; the top ten hold around 1.5%. Germline trimming cut 3 bases from V and 4 bases from J; bases unmatched to any gene: 3. The germline CDR1 and CDR2 sequences are SGHRS and YFSETQ. The CDR3 runs 15 residues. This sample stems from a study of cytomegalovirus exposure and HLA in healthy donors. Overall study: An analysis done earlier identified 95 million to 140 million unique TCR beta sequences from around 180 million T cells. Notes on the study in general: There were reportedly fewer N-insertions in an Asian-associated ancestry cluster than the roughly 610-donor mean, in a later analysis. There was a cluster of highly shared sequence variants that was likely a sequencing artifact.

J is TRBJ2-3 and V is TRBV5-1; 12 bases line up with TRBD2. Sequences were obtained from PBMCs. This clonotype originated in a woman between 40 and 50 years old in good health and CMV-seronegative. CDR3 sequence: CASSSSGGAPDTQYF. CDR3 sequence (DNA): TGCGCCAGCAGCTCTAGCGGGGGGGCACCAGATACGCAGTATTTT.